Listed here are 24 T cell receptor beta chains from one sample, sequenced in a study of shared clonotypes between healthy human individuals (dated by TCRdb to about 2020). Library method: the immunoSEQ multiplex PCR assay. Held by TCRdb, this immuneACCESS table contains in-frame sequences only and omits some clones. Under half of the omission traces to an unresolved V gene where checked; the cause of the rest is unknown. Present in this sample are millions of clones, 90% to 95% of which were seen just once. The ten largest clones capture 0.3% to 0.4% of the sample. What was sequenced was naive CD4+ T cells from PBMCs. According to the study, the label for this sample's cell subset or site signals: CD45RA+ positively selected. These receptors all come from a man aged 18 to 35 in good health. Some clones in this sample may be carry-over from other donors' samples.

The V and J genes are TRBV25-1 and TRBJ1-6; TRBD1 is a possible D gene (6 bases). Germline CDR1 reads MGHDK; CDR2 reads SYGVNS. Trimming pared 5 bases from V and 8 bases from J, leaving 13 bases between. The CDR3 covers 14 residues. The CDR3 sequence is CASSRGLRDSPLHF. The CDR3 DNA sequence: TGTGCCAGCAGTCGGGGGCTGAGGGATTCACCCCTCCACTTT.

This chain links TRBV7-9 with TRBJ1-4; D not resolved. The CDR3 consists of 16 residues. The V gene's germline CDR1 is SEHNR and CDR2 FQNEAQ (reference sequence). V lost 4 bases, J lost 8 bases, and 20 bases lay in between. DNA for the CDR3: TGTGCCAGCAGCTCATCCCCCGCGAGACTTGGGGAAAAACTGTTTTTT. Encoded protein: CASSSSPARLGEKLFF.

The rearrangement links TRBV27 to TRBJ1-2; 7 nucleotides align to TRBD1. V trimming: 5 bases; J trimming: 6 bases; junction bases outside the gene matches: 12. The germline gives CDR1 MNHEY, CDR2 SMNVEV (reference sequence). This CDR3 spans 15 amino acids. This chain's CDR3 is CASSPGTDRSDGYTF. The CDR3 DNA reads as TGTGCCAGCAGTCCCGGAACGGACAGGAGCGATGGCTACACCTTC.

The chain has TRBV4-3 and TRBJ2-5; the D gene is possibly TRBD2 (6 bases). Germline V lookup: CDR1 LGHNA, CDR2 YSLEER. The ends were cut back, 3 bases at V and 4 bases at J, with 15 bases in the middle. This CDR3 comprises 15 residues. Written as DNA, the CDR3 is TGCGCCAGCAGCCAGGAGGGGAGATTCACAGAGACCCAGTACTTC. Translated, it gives CASSQEGRFTETQYF.

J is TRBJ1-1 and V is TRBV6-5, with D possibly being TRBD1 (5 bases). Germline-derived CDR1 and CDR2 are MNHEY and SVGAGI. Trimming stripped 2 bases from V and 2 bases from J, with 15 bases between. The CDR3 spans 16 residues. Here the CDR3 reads CASSYQKFRGNTEAFF. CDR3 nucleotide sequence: TGTGCCAGCAGTTACCAGAAATTTAGGGGAAACACTGAAGCTTTCTTT.

CDR3 coding DNA: TGTGCCAGCAGAAGGACAGCTTATAGCAATCAGCCCCAGCATTTT. This translates into CASRRTAYSNQPQHF. This chain links TRBV5-8 with TRBJ1-5, with a weak D call TRBD1 (6 bases). Germline-derived CDR1 and CDR2 are SGHTS and YDEGEE. V lost 5 bases and J lost 0, with 12 bases in between. This CDR3 comprises 15 residues.

The CDR3 region is CASSFGGSGNQPQHF. In DNA, the CDR3 is TGCGCCAGCAGCTTCGGGGGATCTGGCAATCAGCCCCAGCATTTT. The gene calls are TRBV5-1 and TRBJ1-5; tentative D call: TRBD1 (5 bases). Germline V gene lookup returns CDR1 SGHRS and CDR2 YFSETQ. V dropped 2 bases and J dropped 2 bases, with 11 bases sitting between them. The CDR3 loop spans 15 amino acids.

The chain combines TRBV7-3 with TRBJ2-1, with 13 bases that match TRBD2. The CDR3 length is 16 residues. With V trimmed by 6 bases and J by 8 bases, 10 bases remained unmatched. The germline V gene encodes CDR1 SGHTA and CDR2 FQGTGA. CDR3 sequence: CASSWTSGGLWDEQFF. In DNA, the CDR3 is TGTGCCAGCAGTTGGACTAGCGGGGGACTATGGGATGAGCAGTTCTTC.

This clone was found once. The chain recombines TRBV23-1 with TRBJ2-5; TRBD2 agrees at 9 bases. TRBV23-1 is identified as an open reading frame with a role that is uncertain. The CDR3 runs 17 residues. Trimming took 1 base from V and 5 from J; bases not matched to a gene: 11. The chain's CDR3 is CASSQYHEREAGETQYF. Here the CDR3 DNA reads TGCGCCAGCAGTCAATATCATGAGCGGGAGGCCGGGGAGACCCAGTACTTC.

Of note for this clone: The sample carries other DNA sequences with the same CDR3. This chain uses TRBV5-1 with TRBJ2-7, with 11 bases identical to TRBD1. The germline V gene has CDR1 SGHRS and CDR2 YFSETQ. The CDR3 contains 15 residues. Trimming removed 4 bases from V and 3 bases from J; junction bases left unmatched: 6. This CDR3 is CASSPGTGGNYEQYF. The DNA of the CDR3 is TGCGCCAGCAGCCCGGGGACAGGGGGTAACTACGAGCAGTACTTC.

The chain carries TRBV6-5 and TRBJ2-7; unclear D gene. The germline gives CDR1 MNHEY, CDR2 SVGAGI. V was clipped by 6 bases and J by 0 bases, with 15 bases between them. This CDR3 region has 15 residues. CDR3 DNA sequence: TGTGCCAGCAGCAGTTACTTATCGAGCTCCTACGAGCAGTACTTC. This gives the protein CASSSYLSSSYEQYF.

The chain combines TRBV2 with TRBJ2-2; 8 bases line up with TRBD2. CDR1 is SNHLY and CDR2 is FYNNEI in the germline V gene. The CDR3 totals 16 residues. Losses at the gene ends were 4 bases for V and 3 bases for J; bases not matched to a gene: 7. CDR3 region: CASSVNRLAYTGELFF. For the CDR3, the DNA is TGTGCCAGCAGTGTCAATCGACTAGCGTACACCGGGGAGCTGTTTTTT.

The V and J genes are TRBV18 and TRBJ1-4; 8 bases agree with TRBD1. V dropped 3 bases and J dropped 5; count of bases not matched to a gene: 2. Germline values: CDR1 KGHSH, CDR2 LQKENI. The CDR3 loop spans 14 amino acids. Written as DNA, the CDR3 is TGTGCCAGCTCACCGGGACAGGCAAATGAAAAACTGTTTTTT. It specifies CASSPGQANEKLFF.

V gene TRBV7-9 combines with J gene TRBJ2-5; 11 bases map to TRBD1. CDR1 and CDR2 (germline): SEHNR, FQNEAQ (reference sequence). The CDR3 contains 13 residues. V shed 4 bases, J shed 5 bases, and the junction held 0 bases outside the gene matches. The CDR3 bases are TGTGCCAGCAGCTGGGACAGGGGGGAGACCCAGTACTTC. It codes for CASSWDRGETQYF.

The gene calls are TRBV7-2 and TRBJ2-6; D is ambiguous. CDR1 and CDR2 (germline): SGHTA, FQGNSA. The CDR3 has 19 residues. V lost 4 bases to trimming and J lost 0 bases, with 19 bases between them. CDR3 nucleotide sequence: TGTGCCAGCAGCTCGCCTTCCCGACTGGGTCACTCTGGGGCCAACGTCCTGACTTTC. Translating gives CASSSPSRLGHSGANVLTF.

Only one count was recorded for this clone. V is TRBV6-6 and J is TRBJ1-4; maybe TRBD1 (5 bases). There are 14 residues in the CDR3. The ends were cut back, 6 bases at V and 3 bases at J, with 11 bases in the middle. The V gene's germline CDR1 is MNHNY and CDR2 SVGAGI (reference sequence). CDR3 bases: TGTGCCAGCAGATCAGGGTTCGCTAATGAAAAACTGTTTTTT. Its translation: CASRSGFANEKLFF.

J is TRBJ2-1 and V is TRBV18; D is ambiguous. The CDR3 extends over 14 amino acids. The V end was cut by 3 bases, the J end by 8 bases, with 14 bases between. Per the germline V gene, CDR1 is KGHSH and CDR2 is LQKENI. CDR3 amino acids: CASSPTTVEDEQFF. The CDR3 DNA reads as TGTGCCAGCTCACCCACGACGGTCGAGGATGAGCAGTTCTTC.

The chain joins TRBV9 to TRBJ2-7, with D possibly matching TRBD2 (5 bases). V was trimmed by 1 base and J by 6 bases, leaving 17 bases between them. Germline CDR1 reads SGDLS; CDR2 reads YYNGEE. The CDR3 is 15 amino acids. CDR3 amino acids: CASSVSGTGSGEQYF. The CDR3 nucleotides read TGTGCCAGCAGCGTAAGTGGAACGGGGTCTGGCGAGCAGTACTTC.

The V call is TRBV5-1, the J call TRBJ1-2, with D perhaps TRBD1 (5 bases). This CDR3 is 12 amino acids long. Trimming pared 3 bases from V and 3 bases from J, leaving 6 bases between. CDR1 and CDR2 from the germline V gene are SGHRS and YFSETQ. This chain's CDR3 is CASSWGDYGYTF. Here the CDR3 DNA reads TGCGCCAGCAGCTGGGGGGACTATGGCTACACCTTC.

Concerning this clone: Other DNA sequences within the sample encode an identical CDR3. The CDR3 DNA is TGTGCCAGCAGTCTGTGGGGGGAGCAGTACTTC. The encoded protein is CASSLWGEQYF. The chain uses TRBV28 and TRBJ2-7; tentatively, D is TRBD1 or TRBD2 (5 bases each). The CDR3 covers 11 residues. Looked up from germline, CDR1 is MDHEN and CDR2 is SYDVKM. V was trimmed by 5 bases and J by 7 bases, leaving 9 bases between them.

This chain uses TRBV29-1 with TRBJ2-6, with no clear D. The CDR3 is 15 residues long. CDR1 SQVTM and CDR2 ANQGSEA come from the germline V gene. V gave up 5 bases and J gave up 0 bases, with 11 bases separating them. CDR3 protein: CSVFGQLSGANVLTF. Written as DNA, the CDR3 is TGCAGCGTTTTTGGCCAGCTCTCTGGGGCCAACGTCCTGACTTTC. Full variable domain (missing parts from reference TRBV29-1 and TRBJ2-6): SAVISQKPSRDICQRGTSLTIQCQVDSQVTMMFWYRQQPGQSLTLIATANQGSEATYESGFVIDKFPISRPNLTFSTLTVSNMSPEDSSIYLCSVFGQLSGANVLTFGAGSRLTVL.

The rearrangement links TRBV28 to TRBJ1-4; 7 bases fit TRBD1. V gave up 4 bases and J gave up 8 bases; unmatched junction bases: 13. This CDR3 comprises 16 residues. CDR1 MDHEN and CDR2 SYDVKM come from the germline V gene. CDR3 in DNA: TGTGCCAGCAGTTCAACTGACAGGAGGGGGCACGAAAAACTGTTTTTT. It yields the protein CASSSTDRRGHEKLFF.

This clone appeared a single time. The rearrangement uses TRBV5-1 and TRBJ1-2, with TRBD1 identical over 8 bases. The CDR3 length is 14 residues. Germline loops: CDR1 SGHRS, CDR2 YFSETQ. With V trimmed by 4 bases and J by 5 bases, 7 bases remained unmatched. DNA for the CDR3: TGCGCCAGCAGCATCACACAGGGGGGATATGGCTACACCTTC. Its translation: CASSITQGGYGYTF.

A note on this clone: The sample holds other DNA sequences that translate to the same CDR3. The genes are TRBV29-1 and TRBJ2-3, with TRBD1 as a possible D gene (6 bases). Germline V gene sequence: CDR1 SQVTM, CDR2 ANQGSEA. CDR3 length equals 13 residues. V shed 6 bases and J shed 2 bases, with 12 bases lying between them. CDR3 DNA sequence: TGCAGCGTCAGGGGCCCTCTCACAGATACGCAGTATTTT. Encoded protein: CSVRGPLTDTQYF.